This is a list of T cell receptor beta chains from one sample in a study of blood T cells in healthy people across ages. TCRdb re-called the 5' RACE reads through MiXCR, storing one row per CDR3 protein. The table lists approximately 820,000 distinct CDR3 sequences, 40% to 50% of them singletons. What was sequenced was blood. These receptor sequences come from a man aged 55-75 years in good health. The CDR3 runs from the conserved cysteine through the conserved F or W. Fields, in order: J gene, clone size, D gene, V gene, CDR3 protein, CDR3 DNA. D genes are given only for firm matches. A clone size is listed for some rows: how often the clone was seen (once, few, many), or a class if it is expanded.

j_call: TRBJ1-6
clone_size: .
d_call: .
v_call: TRBV7-2
cdr3_aa: CASSLRGAWSSYNSPLHF
cdr3_nt: TGTGCCAGCAGCTTACGGGGGGCTTGGTCCTCCTATAATTCACCCCTCCACTTT

j_call: TRBJ2-1
clone_size: few
d_call: .
v_call: TRBV3-1
cdr3_aa: CASSQGRRDSYNEQFF
cdr3_nt: TGTGCCAGCAGCCAAGGCCGTAGGGACTCCTACAATGAGCAGTTCTTC

j_call: TRBJ2-6
clone_size: .
d_call: TRBD1
v_call: TRBV7-2
cdr3_aa: CASSPWTGGSGANVLTF
cdr3_nt: TGTGCCAGCAGCCCCTGGACAGGGGGCTCTGGGGCCAACGTCCTGACTTTC

j_call: TRBJ2-6
clone_size: once
d_call: .
v_call: TRBV29-1
cdr3_aa: CSVAQSGANVLTF
cdr3_nt: TGCAGCGTTGCCCAGTCTGGGGCCAACGTCCTGACTTTC

j_call: TRBJ2-7
clone_size: few
d_call: .
v_call: TRBV29-1
cdr3_aa: CSVELETTKQYF
cdr3_nt: TGCAGCGTTGAGTTGGAAACTACGAAGCAGTACTTC

j_call: TRBJ2-2
clone_size: .
d_call: .
v_call: TRBV7-9
cdr3_aa: CASSSGAYNGELFF
cdr3_nt: TGTGCCAGCAGCTCCGGGGCTTACAACGGGGAGCTGTTTTTT

j_call: TRBJ2-7
clone_size: few
d_call: TRBD1
v_call: TRBV27
cdr3_aa: CASSLWTGFREQYF
cdr3_nt: TGTGCCAGCAGTCTCTGGACAGGGTTTCGGGAGCAGTACTTC

j_call: TRBJ1-2
clone_size: .
d_call: .
v_call: TRBV6-6
cdr3_aa: CASSYQGVNYGYTF
cdr3_nt: TGTGCCAGCAGTTACCAGGGCGTAAACTATGGCTACACCTTC

j_call: TRBJ2-1
clone_size: many
d_call: TRBD2
v_call: TRBV20-1
cdr3_aa: CSAQAPSGGLYEQFF
cdr3_nt: TGCAGTGCTCAGGCCCCTAGCGGGGGGTTATATGAGCAGTTCTTC

j_call: TRBJ2-5
clone_size: few
d_call: TRBD2
v_call: TRBV7-2
cdr3_aa: CASSLLSSGGVSEQYF
cdr3_nt: TGTGCCAGCAGCTTACTGTCTAGCGGGGGGGTTAGTGAGCAGTACTTC

j_call: TRBJ1-1
clone_size: .
d_call: .
v_call: TRBV6-6
cdr3_aa: CASYGGLGEAFF
cdr3_nt: TGTGCCAGCTACGGGGGATTAGGTGAAGCTTTCTTT

j_call: TRBJ2-5
clone_size: once
d_call: .
v_call: TRBV28
cdr3_aa: CASIEYPSMKTQYF
cdr3_nt: TGTGCCAGCATAGAGTACCCCTCGATGAAGACCCAGTACTTC

j_call: TRBJ2-7
clone_size: few
d_call: .
v_call: TRBV6-2/TRBV6-3
cdr3_aa: CASSYSSAGLSYEQYF
cdr3_nt: TGTGCCAGCAGTTACTCGAGTGCCGGGCTCTCCTACGAGCAGTACTTC

j_call: TRBJ1-1
clone_size: .
d_call: .
v_call: TRBV9
cdr3_aa: CASSGGGEAFF
cdr3_nt: TGTGCCAGCAGCGGCGGAGGTGAAGCTTTCTTT

j_call: TRBJ1-6
clone_size: .
d_call: .
v_call: TRBV12-3/TRBV12-4
cdr3_aa: CASSRGGGNSPLHF
cdr3_nt: TGTGCCAGCAGTCGTGGGGGCGGCAATTCACCCCTCCACTTT

j_call: TRBJ2-2
clone_size: few
d_call: .
v_call: TRBV4-3
cdr3_aa: CASSQDLGGAGNTGELFF
cdr3_nt: TGCGCCAGCAGCCAAGATCTTGGCGGTGCCGGAAACACCGGGGAGCTGTTTTTT

j_call: TRBJ2-7
clone_size: .
d_call: .
v_call: TRBV20-1
cdr3_aa: CSAREFLDEQYF
cdr3_nt: TGCAGTGCTAGAGAGTTCTTGGACGAGCAGTACTTC

j_call: TRBJ2-7
clone_size: few
d_call: TRBD1
v_call: TRBV6-1
cdr3_aa: CASSPQTGVSYEQYF
cdr3_nt: TGTGCCAGCAGTCCCCAGACAGGGGTGTCCTACGAGCAGTACTTC

j_call: TRBJ2-7
clone_size: few
d_call: .
v_call: TRBV28
cdr3_aa: CASTEGVMDEQYF
cdr3_nt: TGTGCCAGCACCGAAGGGGTTATGGACGAGCAGTACTTC

j_call: TRBJ2-7
clone_size: .
d_call: TRBD2
v_call: TRBV7-2
cdr3_aa: CASSPSGALYEQYF
cdr3_nt: TGTGCCAGCAGTCCTAGCGGGGCACTTTACGAGCAGTACTTC

j_call: TRBJ2-7
clone_size: many
d_call: .
v_call: TRBV6-2/TRBV6-3
cdr3_aa: CATLGSQGLREQYF
cdr3_nt: TGTGCCACACTAGGATCTCAGGGCCTACGGGAGCAGTACTTC

j_call: TRBJ2-5
clone_size: many
d_call: TRBD1
v_call: TRBV4-3
cdr3_aa: CASSQDQGAQETQYF
cdr3_nt: TGCGCCAGCAGCCAAGATCAGGGGGCTCAAGAGACCCAGTACTTC

j_call: TRBJ2-6
clone_size: few
d_call: .
v_call: TRBV18
cdr3_aa: CASSGGLPSGANVLTF
cdr3_nt: TGTGCCAGCTCAGGGGGTCTGCCCTCTGGGGCCAACGTCCTGACTTTC

j_call: TRBJ2-3
clone_size: .
d_call: TRBD2
v_call: TRBV29-1
cdr3_aa: CSVDPSGRTDTQYF
cdr3_nt: TGCAGCGTTGATCCTAGCGGACGCACAGATACGCAGTATTTT

j_call: TRBJ2-1
clone_size: .
d_call: .
v_call: TRBV27
cdr3_aa: CASINPGSGENEQFF
cdr3_nt: TGTGCCAGCATCAATCCCGGGTCTGGGGAGAATGAGCAGTTCTTC

j_call: TRBJ2-1
clone_size: many
d_call: .
v_call: TRBV20-1
cdr3_aa: CSAPRDLTSYNEQFF
cdr3_nt: TGCAGTGCGCCTCGGGACTTGACCTCCTACAATGAGCAGTTCTTC

j_call: TRBJ2-7
clone_size: few
d_call: .
v_call: TRBV20-1
cdr3_aa: CSGRESSYEQYF
cdr3_nt: TGCAGTGGAAGAGAAAGCTCCTACGAGCAGTACTTC

j_call: TRBJ1-2
clone_size: few
d_call: .
v_call: TRBV4-3
cdr3_aa: CASSLAQGSGYTF
cdr3_nt: TGCGCCAGCAGCCTTGCTCAGGGTTCTGGCTACACCTTC

j_call: TRBJ1-5
clone_size: .
d_call: .
v_call: TRBV20-1
cdr3_aa: CSARDRVGQPQHF
cdr3_nt: TGCAGTGCTAGAGATCGCGTCGGACAGCCCCAGCATTTT

j_call: TRBJ2-3
clone_size: .
d_call: .
v_call: TRBV5-1
cdr3_aa: CASLGEYTDTQYF
cdr3_nt: TGCGCCAGCCTTGGGGAATACACAGATACGCAGTATTTT

j_call: TRBJ2-5
clone_size: few
d_call: TRBD2
v_call: TRBV27
cdr3_aa: CASSVLAGPTQETQYF
cdr3_nt: TGTGCCAGCAGTGTACTAGCGGGGCCAACACAAGAGACCCAGTACTTC

j_call: TRBJ2-1
clone_size: .
d_call: .
v_call: TRBV6-5
cdr3_aa: CASRRLGRRAGNEQFF
cdr3_nt: TGTGCCAGCAGACGCCTTGGGAGGAGGGCGGGCAATGAGCAGTTCTTC

j_call: TRBJ2-7
clone_size: .
d_call: .
v_call: TRBV7-8
cdr3_aa: CASSPSPAGSYNEQYF
cdr3_nt: TGTGCCAGCAGCCCCTCCCCCGCCGGCTCCTACAATGAGCAGTACTTC

j_call: TRBJ2-7
clone_size: .
d_call: .
v_call: TRBV28
cdr3_aa: CASSPHTEQGFSYEQYF
cdr3_nt: TGTGCCAGCAGTCCCCACACGGAACAGGGCTTCTCCTACGAGCAGTACTTC

j_call: TRBJ2-7
clone_size: few
d_call: .
v_call: TRBV6-2/TRBV6-3
cdr3_aa: CASSYSLLQGIYEQYF
cdr3_nt: TGTGCCAGCAGTTACTCCCTTCTTCAGGGGATCTACGAGCAGTACTTC

j_call: TRBJ2-1
clone_size: few
d_call: .
v_call: TRBV6-2/TRBV6-3
cdr3_aa: CASSYSRVRYNEQFF
cdr3_nt: TGTGCCAGCAGTTACTCGAGGGTAAGGTACAATGAGCAGTTCTTC

j_call: TRBJ2-1
clone_size: .
d_call: .
v_call: TRBV5-1
cdr3_aa: CASKQALGTGYNEQFF
cdr3_nt: TGCGCCAGCAAGCAAGCCCTGGGGACGGGGTACAATGAGCAGTTCTTC

j_call: TRBJ2-3
clone_size: .
d_call: TRBD1
v_call: TRBV12-3/TRBV12-4
cdr3_aa: CASTPTGPADTQYF
cdr3_nt: TGTGCCAGCACCCCGACAGGGCCCGCAGATACGCAGTATTTT

j_call: TRBJ1-1
clone_size: .
d_call: TRBD1
v_call: TRBV29-1
cdr3_aa: CSGTRNRGDTEAFF
cdr3_nt: TGCAGCGGGACCCGAAACAGGGGTGACACTGAAGCTTTCTTT

j_call: TRBJ2-7
clone_size: .
d_call: .
v_call: TRBV21-1
cdr3_aa: CASSKAGRGGYEQYF
cdr3_nt: TGTGCCAGCAGCAAAGCTGGCAGGGGGGGCTACGAGCAGTACTTC

j_call: TRBJ1-2
clone_size: few
d_call: TRBD1
v_call: TRBV20-1
cdr3_aa: CSAEDRGINYGYTF
cdr3_nt: TGCAGTGCTGAGGACAGGGGGATTAACTATGGCTACACCTTC

j_call: TRBJ2-4
clone_size: .
d_call: .
v_call: TRBV7-9
cdr3_aa: CASSLGAWSLTKNIQYF
cdr3_nt: TGTGCCAGCAGCTTAGGGGCATGGTCATTAACCAAAAACATTCAGTACTTC

j_call: TRBJ1-4
clone_size: few
d_call: .
v_call: TRBV7-6
cdr3_aa: CASSLEDFGTAMTYEKLFF
cdr3_nt: TGTGCCAGCAGCTTAGAAGATTTTGGTACAGCTATGACCTATGAAAAACTGTTTTTT

j_call: TRBJ1-4
clone_size: few
d_call: TRBD1
v_call: TRBV5-6
cdr3_aa: CASSSATGGADEKLFF
cdr3_nt: TGTGCCAGCAGCTCGGCGACAGGGGGCGCGGATGAAAAACTGTTTTTT

j_call: TRBJ2-7
clone_size: many
d_call: TRBD1
v_call: TRBV27
cdr3_aa: CASGGQRYEQYF
cdr3_nt: TGTGCCAGCGGGGGACAGCGCTACGAGCAGTACTTC

j_call: TRBJ1-6
clone_size: .
d_call: .
v_call: TRBV7-2
cdr3_aa: CASSLAPFTGMSNSPLHF
cdr3_nt: TGTGCCAGCAGCTTAGCGCCGTTTACAGGGATGAGTAATTCACCCCTCCACTTT

j_call: TRBJ1-2
clone_size: .
d_call: TRBD1
v_call: TRBV6-2/TRBV6-3
cdr3_aa: CASSYPRTGGNYGYTF
cdr3_nt: TGTGCCAGCAGTTACCCAAGGACAGGGGGTAACTATGGCTACACCTTC

j_call: TRBJ2-5
clone_size: many
d_call: .
v_call: TRBV7-9
cdr3_aa: CASSPRVGETQYF
cdr3_nt: TGCGCCAGCAGCCCCAGGGTGGGAGAGACCCAGTACTTC

j_call: TRBJ1-1
clone_size: few
d_call: TRBD1
v_call: TRBV3-1
cdr3_aa: CASRDRGGEAFF
cdr3_nt: TGTGCCAGCAGGGACAGGGGCGGTGAAGCTTTCTTT

j_call: TRBJ1-2
clone_size: .
d_call: TRBD1
v_call: TRBV4-2
cdr3_aa: CASSQHEDRGYGYTF
cdr3_nt: TGTGCCAGCAGCCAACACGAGGACAGGGGATATGGCTACACCTTC

j_call: TRBJ1-2
clone_size: .
d_call: TRBD1
v_call: TRBV12-3/TRBV12-4
cdr3_aa: CASSLRTGDGYTF
cdr3_nt: TGTGCCAGCAGTTTGAGGACAGGGGATGGCTACACCTTC

j_call: TRBJ2-7
clone_size: few
d_call: TRBD2
v_call: TRBV29-1
cdr3_aa: CSVEAATSGGYEQYF
cdr3_nt: TGCAGCGTTGAAGCTGCGACTAGCGGGGGATACGAGCAGTACTTC

j_call: TRBJ2-2
clone_size: .
d_call: TRBD2
v_call: TRBV10-3
cdr3_aa: CAISEPGLAGVSTGELFF
cdr3_nt: TGTGCCATCAGTGAGCCGGGACTAGCGGGGGTTAGCACCGGGGAGCTGTTTTTT

j_call: TRBJ2-7
clone_size: few
d_call: .
v_call: TRBV3-1
cdr3_aa: CASSQDQITAYEQYF
cdr3_nt: TGTGCCAGCAGCCAAGACCAGATAACTGCCTACGAGCAGTACTTC

j_call: TRBJ2-5
clone_size: many
d_call: .
v_call: TRBV27
cdr3_aa: CASSLSAQETQYF
cdr3_nt: TGTGCCAGCAGTTTATCGGCCCAAGAGACCCAGTACTTC